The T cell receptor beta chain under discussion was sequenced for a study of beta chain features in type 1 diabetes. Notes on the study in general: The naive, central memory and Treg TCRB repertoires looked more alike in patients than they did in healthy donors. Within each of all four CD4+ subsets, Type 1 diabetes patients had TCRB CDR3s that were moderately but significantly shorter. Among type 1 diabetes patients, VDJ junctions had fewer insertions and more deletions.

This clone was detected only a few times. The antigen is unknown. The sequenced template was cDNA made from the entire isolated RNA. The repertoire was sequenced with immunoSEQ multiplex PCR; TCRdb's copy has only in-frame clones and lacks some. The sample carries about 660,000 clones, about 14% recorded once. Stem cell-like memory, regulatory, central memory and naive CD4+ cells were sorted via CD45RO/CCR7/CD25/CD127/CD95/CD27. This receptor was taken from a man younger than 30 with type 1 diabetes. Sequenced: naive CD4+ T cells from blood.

The CDR3 DNA sequence: TGTGCCAGCCGGCAGGGAACAGCCTGGCAGTACTTC. As protein: CASRQGTAWQYF. The chain employs TRBV2 and TRBJ2-7, with a tentative D call TRBD1 (5 bases). Trimming took off 8 bases at V and 9 bases at J, with 17 bases between the two ends. The CDR3 has 12 residues. Germline CDR1 SNHLY, CDR2 FYNNEI.